Presented here are 14 T cell receptor beta chains from one specimen sequenced in a study of T-cell memory formation after mild COVID-19. TCRdb called the 5' RACE reads again in MiXCR, with one record for every CDR3 protein. The data contain about 560,000 distinct CDR3 sequences, less than 25% of them singletons. The source material was PBMCs or a T cell subset sorted from them (not recorded which). The source is an adult woman who had mild COVID-19 (a few samples of this study predate the infection). Cell type and time point are not known.

At least ten counts were recorded for this clonotype. The genes are TRBV9 and TRBJ2-2; weak D call: TRBD2 (5 bases). CDR1 and CDR2 from the germline V gene are SGDLS and YYNGEE. The CDR3 covers 15 residues. The V end was cut by 1 base, the J end by 5 bases, with 12 bases between. The CDR3 region has the DNA TGTGCCAGCAGCGTATCCATATCGGGGACCGGGGAGCTGTTTTTT. Amino acid sequence: CASSVSISGTGELFF.

This clonotype came up many times. V usage is TRBV12-3 or TRBV12-4 and J usage is TRBJ2-7; D is possibly TRBD1 (6 bases). The length of the CDR3 is 15 residues. Deletions cut 1 base from V and 2 bases from J, with 12 bases between. CDR3 residues: CASSLGGTGTYEQYF. The CDR3, as DNA: TGTGCCAGCAGTTTAGGGGGAACAGGGACCTACGAGCAGTACTTC.

The table lists this clonotype with a few counts. The chain employs TRBV6-6 and TRBJ2-1; D might be TRBD1 (6 bases). This CDR3 region has 15 residues. Trimming removed 0 bases from V and 7 bases from J, with 13 bases in between. The germline V gene encodes CDR1 MNHNY and CDR2 SVGAGI (reference sequence). CDR3 amino acids: CASSYSGASGNEQFF. The CDR3, as DNA: TGTGCCAGCAGTTACTCGGGGGCCTCGGGAAATGAGCAGTTCTTC.

The chain employs TRBV18 and TRBJ1-2, with D hard to call. The CDR3 spans 13 residues. Germline CDR1 KGHSH, CDR2 LQKENI. Trimming stripped 0 bases from V and 6 bases from J, with 8 bases between. The CDR3 is CASSPPSRDGYTF. DNA of the CDR3: TGTGCCAGCTCACCACCTTCTCGGGATGGCTACACCTTC. The full variable domain, with the rest looked up from reference TRBV18 and TRBJ1-2, is NAGVMQNPRHLVRRRGQEARLRCSPMKGHSHVYWYRQLPEEGLKFMVYLQKENIIDESGMPKERFSAEFPKEGPSILRIQQVVRGDSAAYFCASSPPSRDGYTFGSGTRLTVV.

This clonotype was recorded a few times. The rearrangement joins TRBV29-1 to TRBJ1-5, with D possibly matching TRBD1 (6 bases). The germline V and J ends were trimmed by 4 bases and 5 bases, with 9 bases remaining between them. The V gene's germline CDR1 is SQVTM and CDR2 ANQGSEA. This CDR3 spans 12 amino acids. The CDR3 nucleotides read TGCAGCGTTGGAGGGGGACATCAGCCCCAGCATTTT. This codes for CSVGGGHQPQHF.

This clonotype was picked up a small number of times. The V call is TRBV7-9, the J call TRBJ2-1; 11 nucleotides match TRBD2. This CDR3 is built from 15 residues. The J segment lost 5 bases and the V segment lost 5 bases, leaving 5 bases of the junction unmatched. Per germline, CDR1 SEHNR and CDR2 FQNEAQ (reference sequence). DNA of the CDR3: TGTGCCAGCAGCGTTAGCGGGAGGGCCGACAATGAGCAGTTCTTC. It specifies CASSVSGRADNEQFF.

This clonotype was recorded a few times. The chain carries TRBV27 and TRBJ1-1; no clear D. The CDR3 spans 14 residues. CDR1 is MNHEY and CDR2 is SMNVEV in the germline V gene (reference sequence). Trimming stripped 4 bases from V and 0 bases from J, with 9 bases between. The CDR3 here is CASSSPLLNTEAFF. The CDR3 region has the DNA TGTGCCAGCAGTTCCCCCCTTCTGAACACTGAAGCTTTCTTT.

The CDR3 here is CASRGWGLAGDYEQYF. The CDR3 coding sequence is TGTGCCAGCAGGGGGTGGGGACTAGCGGGAGACTACGAGCAGTACTTC. J is TRBJ2-7 and V is TRBV5-4; TRBD2 aligns across 14 bases. The germline V gene encodes CDR1 SGHNT and CDR2 YYREEE (reference sequence). V lost 5 bases and J lost 3; bases outside the gene matches: 7. This CDR3 is 16 amino acids long.

Ten or more counts support this clonotype. This chain connects TRBV9 to TRBJ2-3; 12 positions agree with TRBD2. Germline lookup yields CDR1 SGDLS and CDR2 YYNGEE. There are 15 residues in the CDR3. After removal of 3 bases from V and 3 bases from J, the junction contained 2 bases not matched to a gene. In DNA form, the CDR3 reads TGTGCCAGCAGCGCGACTAGCGGGGGAACAGATACGCAGTATTTT. Amino acid sequence: CASSATSGGTDTQYF. Looking up the rest from reference TRBV9 and TRBJ2-3 gives the full variable domain: DSGVTQTPKHLITATGQRVTLRCSPRSGDLSVYWYQQSLDQGLQFLIQYYNGEERAKGNILERFSAQQFPDLHSELNLSSLELGDSALYFCASSATSGGTDTQYFGPGTRLTVL.

The V call is TRBV6-5, the J call TRBJ2-1; no definite D call. V shed 6 bases and J shed 4 bases, with 16 bases lying between them. This CDR3 has 15 amino acids. Germline V gene data show CDR1 as MNHEY and CDR2 as SVGAGI. DNA of the CDR3: TGTGCCAGCAGCGCACGGGTAGGGTCTTACAATGAGCAGTTCTTC. Its translation: CASSARVGSYNEQFF.

The chain employs TRBV12-5 and TRBJ2-2; D call uncertain. This CDR3 comprises 16 residues. Germline-derived CDR1 and CDR2 are LGHNT and FRNRAP. Trimming pared 2 bases from V and 0 bases from J, leaving 10 bases between. CDR3 residues: CASGLSSYANTGELFF. CDR3 coding DNA: TGTGCTAGTGGTTTGTCCTCCTACGCGAACACCGGGGAGCTGTTTTTT.

This chain links TRBV5-1 with TRBJ1-2; no clear D. The CDR3 has 14 amino acids. Germline loops: CDR1 SGHRS, CDR2 YFSETQ. V gave up 1 base and J gave up 1 base, with 8 bases separating them. CDR3 coding DNA: TGCGCCAGCAGCTTGACCGACGGTAACTATGGCTACACCTTC. Its protein is CASSLTDGNYGYTF.

In this sample, this clonotype turned up a few times. The CDR3 DNA sequence: TGTGCCAGCGGGACAGGGGGCTACACCTTC. It encodes CASGTGGYTF. The V gene is TRBV12-3 or TRBV12-4, the J gene TRBJ1-2; TRBD1 matches 9 bases. V lost 8 bases, J lost 8 bases, and 0 bases stayed unmatched. CDR3 size: 10 residues.

This clonotype was seen a handful of times. This sequence joins TRBV18 and TRBJ2-6; either TRBD1 or TRBD2 may fit D (5 bases each). The CDR3 totals 17 residues. Germline V gene lookup returns CDR1 KGHSH and CDR2 LQKENI. Trimming took off 6 bases at V and 0 bases at J, with 15 bases between the two ends. CDR3 residues: CASSSGTGSSGANVLTF. The CDR3 nucleotides read TGTGCCAGCTCGTCCGGGACGGGGAGCTCTGGGGCCAACGTCCTGACTTTC.